This note documents a single T cell receptor (beta chain) sequence. The antigen remains unidentified. Germline trimming cut 4 bases from V and 0 bases from J; bases unmatched to any gene: 16. Germline-derived CDR1 and CDR2 are SGHRS and YFSETQ. This CDR3 contains 19 residues. This entry is derived from a study of cytomegalovirus exposure and HLA in healthy donors. PCR was performed using 60 Vbeta and 13 Jbeta primers. Assay: immunoSEQ multiplex PCR; the TCRdb copy retains only in-frame clones and omits some. The top ten hold roughly 8.8% of the sample, which has around 150,000 clones, approximately 85% seen once. Study outcomes and limitations: In a later analysis, specific HLA alleles were associated with some 16,000 TCR beta sequences at a 0.05 false discovery rate. Usually a TCR sequence was rare, but some public TCRs were found in many donors.

Source material: PBMCs. The V gene is TRBV5-1, the J gene TRBJ2-3; TRBD2 matches at 8 bases. The origin of this receptor is a man aged 18 to 29 in good health and CMV-seropositive. CDR3 nucleotides: TGCGCCAGCAGCCCGGCCGGGACTAGGACTAGGATAAGCACAGATACGCAGTATTTT. Its protein product is CASSPAGTRTRISTDTQYF.